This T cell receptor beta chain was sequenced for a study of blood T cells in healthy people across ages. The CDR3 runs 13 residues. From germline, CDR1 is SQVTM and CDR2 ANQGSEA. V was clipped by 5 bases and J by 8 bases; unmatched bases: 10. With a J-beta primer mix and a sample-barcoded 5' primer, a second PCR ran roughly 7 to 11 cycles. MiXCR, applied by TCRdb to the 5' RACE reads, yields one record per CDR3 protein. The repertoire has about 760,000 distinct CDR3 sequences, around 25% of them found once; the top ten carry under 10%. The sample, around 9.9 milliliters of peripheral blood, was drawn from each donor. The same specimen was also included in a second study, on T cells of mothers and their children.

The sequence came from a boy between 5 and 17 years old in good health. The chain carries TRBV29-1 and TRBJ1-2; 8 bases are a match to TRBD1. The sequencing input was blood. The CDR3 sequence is CSVPLGQGEGYTF. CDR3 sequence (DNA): TGCAGCGTTCCACTCGGACAGGGCGAAGGCTACACCTTC.